The T cell receptor (beta chain) under discussion was sequenced for a study of molecular identifiers for immune sequencing clone quantification. Findings and caveats of the study: In cases of identical TCR molecules sharing a barcode, highly expanded clone sizes could be underestimated. Even with 800,000 to 1,000,000 naive cells present, spiked Jurkat TCR RNA from one cell was reportedly detectable.

Researchers sorted naive CD8 T cells as cells that were CD8+CD4-CCR7+CD45RA+. This clonotype was recorded at least ten times. The antigen is undetermined. TCRdb re-analysed the PCR reads in MiXCR, keeping a single row per CDR3 protein. The sample shows about half a million distinct CDR3 sequences, about a fifth of them seen only once. This TCR came from a human donor in good health. Some libraries in this study had Jurkat cell RNA spiked in. The sample was naive CD8+ T cells from blood, with Jurkat cell RNA spiked in. The subset was: FACS-sorted CD8+CD4-CCR7+CD45RA+ naive T cells.

CDR3 residues: CASRIRGTTEAFF. The CDR3 DNA sequence: TGTGCCAGCAGGATAAGGGGGACCACTGAAGCTTTCTTT. The chain couples TRBV28 to TRBJ1-1; D may be TRBD1 (6 bases). This CDR3 comprises 13 residues. V lost 6 bases and J 4 bases, leaving 12 bases between the germline ends. The V gene's germline CDR1 is MDHEN and CDR2 SYDVKM.